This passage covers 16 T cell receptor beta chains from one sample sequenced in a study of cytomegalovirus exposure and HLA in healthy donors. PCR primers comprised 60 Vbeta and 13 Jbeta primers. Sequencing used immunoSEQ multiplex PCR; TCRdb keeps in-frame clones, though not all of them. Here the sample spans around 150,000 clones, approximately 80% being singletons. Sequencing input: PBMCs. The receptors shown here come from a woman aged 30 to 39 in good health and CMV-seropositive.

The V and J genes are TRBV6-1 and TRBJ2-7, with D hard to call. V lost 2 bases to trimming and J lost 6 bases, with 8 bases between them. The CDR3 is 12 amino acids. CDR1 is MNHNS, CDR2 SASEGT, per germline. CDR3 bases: TGTGCCAGCAGTGAACGGGTGTTCGAGCAGTACTTC. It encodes CASSERVFEQYF.

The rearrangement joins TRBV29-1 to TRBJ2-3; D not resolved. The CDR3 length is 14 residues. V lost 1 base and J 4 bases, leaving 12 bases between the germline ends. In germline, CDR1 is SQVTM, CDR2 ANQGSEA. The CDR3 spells CSVEGGSAPDTQYF. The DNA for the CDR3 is TGCAGCGTTGAAGGAGGATCGGCTCCAGATACGCAGTATTTT.

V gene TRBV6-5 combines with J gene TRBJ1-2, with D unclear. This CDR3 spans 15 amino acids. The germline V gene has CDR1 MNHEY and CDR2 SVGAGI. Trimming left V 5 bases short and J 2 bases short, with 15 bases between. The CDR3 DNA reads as TGTGCCAGCAGTCTTTTGGAGGGAGGGAACTATGGCTACACCTTC. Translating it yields CASSLLEGGNYGYTF.

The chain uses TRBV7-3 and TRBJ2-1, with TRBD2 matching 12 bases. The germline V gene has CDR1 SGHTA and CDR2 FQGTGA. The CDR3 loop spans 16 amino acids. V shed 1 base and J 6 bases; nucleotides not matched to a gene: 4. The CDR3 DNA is TGTGCCAGCAGCTTAAGACTAGCGGGGGAGAGCAATGAGCAGTTCTTC. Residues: CASSLRLAGESNEQFF.

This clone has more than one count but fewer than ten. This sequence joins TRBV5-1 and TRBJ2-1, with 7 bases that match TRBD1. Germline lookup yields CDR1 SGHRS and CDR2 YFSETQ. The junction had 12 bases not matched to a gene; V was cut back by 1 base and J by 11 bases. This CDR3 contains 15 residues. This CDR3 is CASSLRPDDRVQQFF. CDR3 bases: TGCGCCAGCAGCTTGAGGCCGGACGACAGGGTTCAGCAGTTCTTC.

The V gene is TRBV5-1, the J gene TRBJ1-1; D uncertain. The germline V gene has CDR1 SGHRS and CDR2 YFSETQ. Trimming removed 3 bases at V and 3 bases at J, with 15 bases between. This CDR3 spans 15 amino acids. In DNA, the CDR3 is TGCGCCAGCAGCTCGCGGGTGGGCTGGGACACTGAAGCTTTCTTT. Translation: CASSSRVGWDTEAFF.

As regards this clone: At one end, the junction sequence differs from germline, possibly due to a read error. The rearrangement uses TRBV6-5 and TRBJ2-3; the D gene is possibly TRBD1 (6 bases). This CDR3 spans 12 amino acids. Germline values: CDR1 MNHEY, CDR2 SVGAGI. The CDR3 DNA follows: TGTGCCTGCAGGGGAGAGGCAGATACGCAGTATTTT. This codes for CACRGEADTQYF.

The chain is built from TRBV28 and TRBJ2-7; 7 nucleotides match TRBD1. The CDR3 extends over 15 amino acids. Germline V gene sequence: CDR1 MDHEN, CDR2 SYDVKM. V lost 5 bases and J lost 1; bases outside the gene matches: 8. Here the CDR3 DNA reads TGTGCCAGCAGTGCAATGGGACAGCAGTCCTACGAGCAGTACTTC. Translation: CASSAMGQQSYEQYF.

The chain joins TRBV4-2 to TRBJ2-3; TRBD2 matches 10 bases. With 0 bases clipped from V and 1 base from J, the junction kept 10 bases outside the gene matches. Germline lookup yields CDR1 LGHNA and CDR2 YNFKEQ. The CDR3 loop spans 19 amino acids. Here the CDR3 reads CASSQDFSGGAVGTDTQYF. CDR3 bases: TGTGCCAGCAGCCAAGATTTCAGCGGGGGGGCCGTGGGCACAGATACGCAGTATTTT.

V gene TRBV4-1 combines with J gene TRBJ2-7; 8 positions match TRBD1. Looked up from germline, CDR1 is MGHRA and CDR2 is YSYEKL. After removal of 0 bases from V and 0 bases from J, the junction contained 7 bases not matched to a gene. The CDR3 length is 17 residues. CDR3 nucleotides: TGCGCCAGCAGCCAAGATGTGAAGGGACAGGTCTCCTACGAGCAGTACTTC. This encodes CASSQDVKGQVSYEQYF.

The CDR3 region has the DNA TGTGCCAGCAGTTTAACCCGGGACAGGGCCTACGAGCAGTACTTC. This encodes CASSLTRDRAYEQYF. This chain links TRBV6-5 with TRBJ2-7; 9 nucleotides line up with TRBD1. The CDR3 length is 15 residues. The V and J ends lost 4 bases and 2 bases, in that order; junction bases with no gene match: 6. CDR1 and CDR2 from the germline V gene are MNHEY and SVGAGI.

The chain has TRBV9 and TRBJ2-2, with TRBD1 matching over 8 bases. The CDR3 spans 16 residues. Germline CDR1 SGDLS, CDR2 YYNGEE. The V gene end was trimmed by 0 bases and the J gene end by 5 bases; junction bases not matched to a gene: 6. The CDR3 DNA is TGTGCCAGCAGCGTAGACGGCAGGGGGCCTACCGGGGAGCTGTTTTTT. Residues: CASSVDGRGPTGELFF. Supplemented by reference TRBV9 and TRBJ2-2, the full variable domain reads DSGVTQTPKHLITATGQRVTLRCSPRSGDLSVYWYQQSLDQGLQFLIQYYNGEERAKGNILERFSAQQFPDLHSELNLSSLELGDSALYFCASSVDGRGPTGELFFGEGSRLTVL.

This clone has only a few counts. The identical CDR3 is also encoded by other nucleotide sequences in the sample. The CDR3 loop is CASSLQGNQPQHF. DNA of the CDR3: TGTGCCAGCAGCTTACAGGGGAATCAGCCCCAGCATTTT. The rearrangement joins TRBV7-2 to TRBJ1-5; D is perhaps TRBD1 (6 bases). CDR1 SGHTA and CDR2 FQGNSA come from the germline V gene. Deletions cut 2 bases from V and 4 bases from J, with 6 bases between. The CDR3 is 13 amino acids.

The DNA of the CDR3 is TGCGCCAGCAGCCAGGAATACCGGGACAGGGCGTATACGCAGTATTTT. This translates into CASSQEYRDRAYTQYF. The chain combines TRBV4-3 with TRBJ2-3, with 9 nucleotides matching TRBD1. The CDR3 consists of 16 residues. CDR1 LGHNA and CDR2 YSLEER come from the germline V gene. Trimming cost V 3 bases and J 7 bases; bases outside gene matches: 11.

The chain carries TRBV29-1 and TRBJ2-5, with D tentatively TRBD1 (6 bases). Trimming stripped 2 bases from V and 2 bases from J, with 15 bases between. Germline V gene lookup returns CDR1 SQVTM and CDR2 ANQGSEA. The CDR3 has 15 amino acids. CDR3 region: CSVELVRGRQETQYF. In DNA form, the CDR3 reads TGCAGCGTTGAATTAGTCAGGGGCCGGCAAGAGACCCAGTACTTC.

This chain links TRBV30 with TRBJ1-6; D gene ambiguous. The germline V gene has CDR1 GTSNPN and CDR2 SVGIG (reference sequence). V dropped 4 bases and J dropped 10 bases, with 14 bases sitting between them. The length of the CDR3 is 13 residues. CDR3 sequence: CAWNLEGGSPLHF. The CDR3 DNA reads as TGTGCCTGGAATTTGGAGGGAGGGTCACCCCTCCACTTT.